This T cell receptor (beta chain) was captured by sequencing in a study of regulatory T cells. Patients aged 2 to 39 years had fewer naive T cells. Regulatory (CD25-high CD127-low) and conventional (CD25-low CD127-high) CD4+ T cells were sorted separately. For this clone: Its specificity is unknown.

The CDR3 has 15 amino acids. Germline CDR1 reads LGHNA; CDR2 reads YNFKEQ. Trimming removed 0 bases from V and 5 bases from J, with 11 bases in between. Study findings and constraints: In CD3G-deficient patients, conventional CD4+ T cells were enriched for hydrophobic CDR3 residues at positions 6 and 7. Regulatory T cells showed the strongest V-J pair restriction and V/J gene skewing among patient repertoires.

The primer mix had 52 TRBV and 13 TRBJ primers. Only in-frame clones appear in the TCRdb table, and some are missing; sequencing was by immunoSEQ multiplex PCR. The sample records tens of thousands of clones, about 93% being singletons. The receptor comes from a child aged 2 to 9 with CD3G deficiency. The chain has TRBV4-2 and TRBJ1-5; a weak D match, TRBD1 (6 bases). The sequenced material came from conventional CD4+ T cells sorted from blood. The CDR3 nucleotides are TGTGCCAGCAGCCAAGATCATGGGGGGCATCAGCCCCAGCATTTT. It specifies CASSQDHGGHQPQHF.